The 24 T cell receptor beta chains given below trace back to one sample, sequenced in a study of blood T cell repertoires in COVID-19 (dated by TCRdb to between 2020 and 2021). Libraries were made using the immunoSEQ multiplex PCR assay. Here the immuneACCESS table is served through TCRdb, limited to in-frame sequences with V and J called. Missing clones are a known gap in these copies; in checked studies unresolved V genes cover under half, and the rest lacks a known reason. A total of hundreds of thousands of clones appear in this sample, 70% to 90% of them only once. Jointly, the top ten make up over 8% of the sample. Sequencing input: peripheral blood. Receptor source: a man aged 18 to 35 with active or convalescent COVID-19.

Concerning this clone itself: Other DNA sequences of this sample code for an identical CDR3. V gene TRBV12-3 or TRBV12-4 combines with J gene TRBJ1-2; no firm D call. Trimming removed 0 bases at V and 4 bases at J, with 6 bases between. CDR3 length: 13 residues. CDR3 DNA: TGTGCCAGCAGTTTAGCCGGTGGCTATGGCTACACCTTC. Its translation is CASSLAGGYGYTF.

V usage is TRBV3-1 (or the pseudogene TRBV3-2) and J usage is TRBJ1-6; the D gene is possibly TRBD1 (6 bases). The ends were cut back, 10 bases at V and 3 bases at J, with 16 bases in the middle. The CDR3 contains 15 residues. Germline V gene lookup returns CDR1 LGHDT and CDR2 YNNKEL (reference sequence). The CDR3 nucleotides read TGTGCCACCAAAGACGACAGGCACTATAATTCACCCCTCCACTTT. Protein product: CATKDDRHYNSPLHF.

The rearrangement uses TRBV19 and TRBJ2-2; 9 bases map to TRBD1. J gave up 9 bases and V 6 bases, and 11 bases lay outside the gene matches. The length of the CDR3 is 15 residues. Germline V gene lookup returns CDR1 LNHDA and CDR2 SQIVND (reference sequence). Written as DNA, the CDR3 is TGTGCCAGTAGAACGACAGGGGGAAAGGGGTGGGAGCTGTTTTTT. Protein: CASRTTGGKGWELFF.

The chain couples TRBV10-3 to TRBJ2-2; 11 positions match TRBD2. The CDR3 covers 17 residues. In germline, CDR1 is ENHRY, CDR2 SYGVKD. V trimming: 6 bases; J trimming: 0 bases; junction bases outside the gene matches: 6. CDR3 nucleotides: TGTGCCATCAGGACCGGGACTAGCGGCACGAACACCGGGGAGCTGTTTTTT. Encoded protein: CAIRTGTSGTNTGELFF.

CDR3 residues: CASSPRDGISYEQYF. The CDR3 DNA is TGTGCCAGCTCACCAAGAGACGGGATTTCCTACGAGCAGTACTTC. The J gene is TRBJ2-7, the V gene TRBV18; perhaps TRBD2 as D (5 bases). Germline V gene data show CDR1 as KGHSH and CDR2 as LQKENI. The CDR3 is 15 residues long. V lost 2 bases, J lost 1 base, and 12 bases lay in between.

The CDR3 region has the DNA TGTGCCAGCAGCCAAGTCCGCAGGGTATCTGGAAACACCATATATTTT. Its protein is CASSQVRRVSGNTIYF. This sequence joins TRBV3-1 (or the pseudogene TRBV3-2) and TRBJ1-3, with D possibly matching TRBD1 (5 bases). The CDR3 length is 16 residues. CDR1 and CDR2 from the germline V gene are LGHDT and YNNKEL (reference sequence). The V gene lost 1 base and the J gene lost 1 base, with 11 bases spanning the gap.

The J gene is TRBJ1-3, the V gene TRBV2; 10 bases map to TRBD1. The V segment lost 5 bases and the J segment 2 bases; nucleotides outside the gene matches: 12. Germline assignment: CDR1 SNHLY and CDR2 FYNNEI. The CDR3 is 18 amino acids. CDR3 residues: CASSLTRDRGIAGNTIYF. The CDR3 nucleotides read TGTGCCAGCAGTCTAACACGGGACAGGGGCATCGCTGGAAACACCATATATTTT. The entire variable domain, with the rest obtained from reference TRBV2 and TRBJ1-3, is as follows: EPEVTQTPSHQVTQMGQEVILRCVPISNHLYFYWYRQILGQKVEFLVSFYNNEISEKSEIFDDQFSVERPDGSNFTLKIRSTKLEDSAMYFCASSLTRDRGIAGNTIYFGEGSWLTVV.

The chain is built from TRBV10-3 and TRBJ2-1; D unclear. Germline assignment: CDR1 ENHRY and CDR2 SYGVKD. Trimming removed 10 bases from V and 4 bases from J, with 20 bases in between. The CDR3 runs to 15 residues. For the CDR3, the DNA is TGTGCCACAACCTCGGCGGCGTCCCTTTACAATGAGCAGTTCTTC. This translates into CATTSAASLYNEQFF.

The rearrangement uses TRBV19 and TRBJ1-2; D is unclear. The germline V and J ends were trimmed by 10 bases and 8 bases, with 8 bases remaining between them. Germline V CDR1 and CDR2: LNHDA, SQIVND (reference sequence). The CDR3 runs 9 residues. In DNA, the CDR3 is TGTGCCATAGCGGGGGGCTACACCTTC. It is translated as CAIAGGYTF.

This clone was recorded only once. The rearrangement joins TRBV19 to TRBJ1-5; 9 bases are shared with TRBD1. CDR1 and CDR2 from the germline V gene are LNHDA and SQIVND (reference sequence). This CDR3 is 16 amino acids long. Germline trimming cut 5 bases from V and 2 bases from J; bases unmatched to any gene: 7. CDR3 sequence (DNA): TGTGCCAGTAGTGCCCCGGGACAGGGCCGCAATCAGCCCCAGCATTTT. Protein product: CASSAPGQGRNQPQHF.

About this clone: One end of the junction fails to match germline, which may point to a read error. This chain links TRBV4-1 with TRBJ1-3, with a weak D call TRBD1 (5 bases). There are 15 residues in the CDR3. CDR1 MGHRA and CDR2 YSYEKL come from the germline V gene. The CDR3 is CARSPRVSTGNTIYF. The CDR3 DNA is TGCGCCAGAAGCCCCAGGGTGAGCACTGGAAACACCATATATTTT.

The chain recombines TRBV29-1 with TRBJ2-3, with a possible D match to TRBD2 (6 bases). This CDR3 is 12 amino acids long. V lost 4 bases and J lost 6, with 11 bases in between. CDR1 and CDR2 from the germline V gene are SQVTM and ANQGSEA. The CDR3 region is CSVAVAGDTQYF. The CDR3, as DNA: TGCAGCGTTGCTGTGGCGGGGGATACGCAGTATTTT.

The sample holds one count of this clone. This rearrangement joins TRBV6-6 to TRBJ2-7; D is ambiguous. CDR3 length: 11 amino acids. V dropped 6 bases and J dropped 5 bases, with 8 bases sitting between them. Germline values: CDR1 MNHNY, CDR2 SVGAGI (reference sequence). The CDR3 is CASSRQDEQYF. The CDR3 coding sequence is TGTGCCAGCAGCCGCCAGGACGAGCAGTACTTC.

This clone was recorded once. This chain connects TRBV19 to TRBJ1-2; D ambiguous. The CDR3 runs to 14 residues. CDR1 is LNHDA and CDR2 is SQIVND in the germline V gene (reference sequence). The V gene lost 1 base and the J gene lost 4 bases, with 10 bases spanning the gap. CDR3 amino acids: CASSIGHLPYGYTF. CDR3 in DNA: TGTGCCAGTAGTATAGGACATCTTCCCTATGGCTACACCTTC.

V usage is TRBV27 and J usage is TRBJ2-3, with a possible D match to TRBD2 (6 bases). Germline V gene lookup returns CDR1 MNHEY and CDR2 SMNVEV (reference sequence). Trimming removed 5 bases at V and 0 bases at J, with 15 bases between. CDR3 length equals 16 residues. For the CDR3, the DNA is TGTGCCAGCAGTCCCCGACTAGGATCTAGCACAGATACGCAGTATTTT. As protein: CASSPRLGSSTDTQYF.

This chain links TRBV10-3 with TRBJ2-5; TRBD1 is a possible D gene (6 bases). The CDR3 is made up of 12 amino acids. V lost 11 bases, J lost 0 bases, and 10 bases lay in between. Germline CDR1 is ENHRY and CDR2 is SYGVKD. The DNA for the CDR3 is TGTGCCGCCTCAGGGGACCAAGAGACCCAGTACTTC. Its protein is CAASGDQETQYF.

The V and J genes are TRBV7-9 and TRBJ2-7, with D maybe TRBD2 (5 bases). Trimming removed 5 bases from V and 2 bases from J, with 16 bases in between. CDR1 and CDR2 (germline): SEHNR, FQNEAQ (reference sequence). The CDR3 length is 15 residues. The CDR3 DNA is TGTGCCAGCAGCCCAGCGGTATACCCGACCTACGAGCAGTACTTC. It yields the protein CASSPAVYPTYEQYF.

The chain combines TRBV13 with TRBJ1-2, with D tentatively TRBD1 (6 bases). The V end was cut by 4 bases, the J end by 0 bases, with 18 bases between. This CDR3 has 17 amino acids. The germline V gene has CDR1 PRHDT and CDR2 FYEKMQ (reference sequence). The CDR3 protein is CASSYPTGTSTNYGYTF. CDR3 sequence (DNA): TGTGCCAGCAGCTACCCCACAGGGACCTCGACTAACTATGGCTACACCTTC.

CDR3 nucleotide sequence: TGTGCCAGCAGCTTGGGTGGGGGCCAGCCCCAGCATTTT. This sequence encodes CASSLGGGQPQHF. This rearrangement joins TRBV5-6 to TRBJ1-5, with a weak D call TRBD1 (6 bases). The germline V gene has CDR1 SGHDT and CDR2 YYEEEE. The CDR3 runs 13 residues. Trimming shortened V by 0 bases and J by 7 bases, and 8 bases separated the two germline ends. Full variable domain (outside the CDR3, taken from reference TRBV5-6 and TRBJ1-5): DAGVTQSPTHLIKTRGQQVTLRCSPKSGHDTVSWYQQALGQGPQFIFQYYEEEERQRGNFPDRFSGHQFPNYSSELNVNALLLGDSALYLCASSLGGGQPQHFGDGTRLSIL.

This chain connects TRBV15 to TRBJ1-1, with D possibly being TRBD1 (6 bases). Germline assignment: CDR1 LNHNV and CDR2 YYDKDF (reference sequence). CDR3 length: 16 residues. The V gene lost 0 bases and the J gene lost 3 bases, with 14 bases spanning the gap. CDR3 bases: TGTGCCACCAGCAGAGATCACGGGGGGCCGGACACTGAAGCTTTCTTT. Residues: CATSRDHGGPDTEAFF.

This clone was seen a single time. The J gene is TRBJ1-5, the V gene TRBV7-9; maybe TRBD1 (5 bases). V lost 2 bases to trimming and J lost 5 bases, with 10 bases between them. The V gene's germline CDR1 is SEHNR and CDR2 FQNEAQ (reference sequence). This CDR3 has 14 amino acids. CDR3 sequence reads: CASSLQGLDQPQHF. CDR3 sequence (DNA): TGTGCCAGCAGCTTACAGGGCCTGGATCAGCCCCAGCATTTT.

This clone has only one observation. The rearrangement links TRBV5-1 to TRBJ1-4, with 8 nucleotides matching TRBD1. CDR1 is SGHRS and CDR2 is YFSETQ in the germline V gene. The V and J ends lost 4 bases and 8 bases, in that order; junction bases with no gene match: 13. This CDR3 is built from 16 residues. The CDR3 DNA is TGCGCCAGCAGCAAAAACCCGACAGGGGAAGGGGAAAAACTGTTTTTT. Translation gives CASSKNPTGEGEKLFF.

The chain couples TRBV24-1 to TRBJ1-5, with D tentatively TRBD1 (6 bases). The V end was cut by 2 bases, the J end by 2 bases, with 21 bases between. Germline CDR1 reads KGHDR; CDR2 reads SFDVKD. The CDR3 spans 19 residues. CDR3 sequence reads: CATSDSRRGVVSCNQPQHF. The CDR3, as DNA: TGTGCCACCAGTGATTCGCGCAGGGGAGTAGTTTCGTGCAATCAGCCCCAGCATTTT.

The genes are TRBV27 and TRBJ1-3; a possible D gene is TRBD1 (6 bases). There are 16 residues in the CDR3. Trimming shortened V by 3 bases and J by 3 bases, and 15 bases separated the two germline ends. The germline gives CDR1 MNHEY, CDR2 SMNVEV (reference sequence). The CDR3 loop is CASSLGGGRGGNTIYF. The CDR3 DNA reads as TGTGCCAGCAGTTTGGGTGGAGGCAGGGGTGGAAACACCATATATTTT.